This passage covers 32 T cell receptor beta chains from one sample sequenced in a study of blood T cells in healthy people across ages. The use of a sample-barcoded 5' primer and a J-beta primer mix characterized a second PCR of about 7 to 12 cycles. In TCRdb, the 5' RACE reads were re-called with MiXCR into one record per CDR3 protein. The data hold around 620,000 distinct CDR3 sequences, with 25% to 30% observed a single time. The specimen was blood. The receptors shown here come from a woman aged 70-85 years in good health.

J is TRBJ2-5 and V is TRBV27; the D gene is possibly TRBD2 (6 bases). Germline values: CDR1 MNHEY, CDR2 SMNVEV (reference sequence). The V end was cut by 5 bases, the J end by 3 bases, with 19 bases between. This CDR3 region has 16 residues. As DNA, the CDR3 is TGTGCCAGCAGTCCGGGAGAGGGGTTGGGTGAAGAGACCCAGTACTTC. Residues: CASSPGEGLGEETQYF.

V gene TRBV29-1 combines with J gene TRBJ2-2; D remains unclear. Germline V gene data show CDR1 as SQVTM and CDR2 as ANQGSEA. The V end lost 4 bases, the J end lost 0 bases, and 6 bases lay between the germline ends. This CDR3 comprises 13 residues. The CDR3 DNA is TGCAGCGTTGGGCAGTCGAACACCGGGGAGCTGTTTTTT. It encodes CSVGQSNTGELFF.

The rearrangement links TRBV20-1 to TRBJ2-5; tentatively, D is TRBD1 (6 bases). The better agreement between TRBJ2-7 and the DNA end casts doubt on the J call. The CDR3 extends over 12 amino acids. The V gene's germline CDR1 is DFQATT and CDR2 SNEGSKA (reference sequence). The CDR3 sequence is CSAREGGYEQYF. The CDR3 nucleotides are TGCAGTGCTAGAGAAGGGGGATACGAGCAGTACTTC.

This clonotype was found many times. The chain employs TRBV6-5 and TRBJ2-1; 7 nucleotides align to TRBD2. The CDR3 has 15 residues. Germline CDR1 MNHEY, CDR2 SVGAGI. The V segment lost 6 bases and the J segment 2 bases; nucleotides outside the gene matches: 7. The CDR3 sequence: CASRRSAGTYNEQFF. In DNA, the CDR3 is TGTGCCAGCAGGCGATCAGCGGGGACCTACAATGAGCAGTTCTTC.

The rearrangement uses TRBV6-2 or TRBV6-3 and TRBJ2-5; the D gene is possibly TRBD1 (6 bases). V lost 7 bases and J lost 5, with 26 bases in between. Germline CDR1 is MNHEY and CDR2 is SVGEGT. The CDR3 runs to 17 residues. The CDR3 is CASTLRIGQSRGETQYF. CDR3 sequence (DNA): TGTGCCAGCACCCTAAGAATCGGACAGTCGAGAGGGGAGACCCAGTACTTC.

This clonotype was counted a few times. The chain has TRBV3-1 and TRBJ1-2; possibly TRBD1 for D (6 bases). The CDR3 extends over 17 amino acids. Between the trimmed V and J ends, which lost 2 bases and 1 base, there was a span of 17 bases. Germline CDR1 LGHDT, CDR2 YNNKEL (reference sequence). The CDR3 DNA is TGTGCCAGCAGCCAATACCCCGGGGGCTCTTTTAACTATGGCTACACCTTC. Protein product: CASSQYPGGSFNYGYTF. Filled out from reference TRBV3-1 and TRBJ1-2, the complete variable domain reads DTAVSQTPKYLVTQMGNDKSIKCEQNLGHDTMYWYKQDSKKFLKIMFSYNNKELIINETVPNRFSPKSPDKAHLNLHINSLELGDSAVYFCASSQYPGGSFNYGYTFGSGTRLTVV.

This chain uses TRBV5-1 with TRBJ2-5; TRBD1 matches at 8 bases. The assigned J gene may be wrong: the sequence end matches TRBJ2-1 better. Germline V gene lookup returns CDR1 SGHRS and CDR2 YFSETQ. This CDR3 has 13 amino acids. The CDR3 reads CASRRTGSGEQFF. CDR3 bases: TGCGCCAGCAGGAGGACAGGGTCGGGTGAGCAGTTCTTC.

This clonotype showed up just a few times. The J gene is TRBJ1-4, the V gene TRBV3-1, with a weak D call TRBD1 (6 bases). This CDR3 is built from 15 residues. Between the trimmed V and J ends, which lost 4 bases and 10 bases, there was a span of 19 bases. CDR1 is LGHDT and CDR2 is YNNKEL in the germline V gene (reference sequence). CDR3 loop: CASSPLWGAAGKLFF. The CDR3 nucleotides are TGTGCCAGCAGCCCCTTATGGGGGGCGGCTGGAAAACTGTTTTTT. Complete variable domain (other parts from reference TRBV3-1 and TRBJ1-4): DTAVSQTPKYLVTQMGNDKSIKCEQNLGHDTMYWYKQDSKKFLKIMFSYNNKELIINETVPNRFSPKSPDKAHLNLHINSLELGDSAVYFCASSPLWGAAGKLFFGSGTQLSVL.

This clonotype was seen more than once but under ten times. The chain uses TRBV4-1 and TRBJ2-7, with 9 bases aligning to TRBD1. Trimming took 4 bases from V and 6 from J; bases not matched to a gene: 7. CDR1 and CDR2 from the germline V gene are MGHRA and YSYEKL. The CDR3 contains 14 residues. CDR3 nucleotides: TGCGCCAGCAGCCCCGGGACAGGGCCTCGCGAGCAGTACTTC. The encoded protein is CASSPGTGPREQYF.

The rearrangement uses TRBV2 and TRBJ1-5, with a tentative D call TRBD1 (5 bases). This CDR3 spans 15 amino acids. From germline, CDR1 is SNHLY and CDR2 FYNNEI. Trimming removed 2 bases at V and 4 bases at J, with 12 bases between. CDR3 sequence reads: CASSESVSGNQPQHF. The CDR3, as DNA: TGTGCCAGCAGTGAATCGGTCTCAGGGAATCAGCCCCAGCATTTT.

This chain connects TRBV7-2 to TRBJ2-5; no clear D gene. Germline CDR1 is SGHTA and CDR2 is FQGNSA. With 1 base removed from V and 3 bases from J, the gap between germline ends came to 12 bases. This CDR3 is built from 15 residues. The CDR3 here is CASSLGSSGKETQYF. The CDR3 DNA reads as TGTGCCAGCAGCTTAGGCAGTAGTGGCAAAGAGACCCAGTACTTC.

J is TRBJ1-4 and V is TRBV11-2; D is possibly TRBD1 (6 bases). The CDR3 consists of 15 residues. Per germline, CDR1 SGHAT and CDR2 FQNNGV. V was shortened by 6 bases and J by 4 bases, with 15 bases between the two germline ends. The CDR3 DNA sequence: TGTGCCAGCAGTCCGAGGGGGGGCGTTAATGAAAAACTGTTTTTT. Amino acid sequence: CASSPRGGVNEKLFF.

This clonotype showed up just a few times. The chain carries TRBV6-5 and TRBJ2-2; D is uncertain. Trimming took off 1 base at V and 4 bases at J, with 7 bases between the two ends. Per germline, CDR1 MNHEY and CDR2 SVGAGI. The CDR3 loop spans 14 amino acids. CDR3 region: CASSYLGSTGELFF. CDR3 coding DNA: TGTGCCAGCAGTTACTTAGGGTCCACCGGGGAGCTGTTTTTT.

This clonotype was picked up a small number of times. The CDR3 nucleotides read TGTGCCAGCAGTACGACTAGCGGGGGCCTACGTATTCCCTACGAGCAGTACTTC. Encoded protein: CASSTTSGGLRIPYEQYF. The chain carries TRBV6-2 or TRBV6-3 and TRBJ2-7, with 12 bases aligning to TRBD2. The V segment lost 5 bases and the J segment 2 bases; nucleotides outside the gene matches: 13. Germline V gives CDR1 MNHEY, CDR2 SVGEGT. This CDR3 is built from 18 residues.

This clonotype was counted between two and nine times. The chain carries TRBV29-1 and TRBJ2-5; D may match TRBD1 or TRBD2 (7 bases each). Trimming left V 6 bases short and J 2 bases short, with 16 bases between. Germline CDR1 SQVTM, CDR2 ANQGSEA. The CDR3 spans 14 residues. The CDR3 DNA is TGCAGCGTCCAGGGGGGGGGATTACAAGAGACCCAGTACTTC. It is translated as CSVQGGGLQETQYF. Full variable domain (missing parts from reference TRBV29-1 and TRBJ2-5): SAVISQKPSRDICQRGTSLTIQCQVDSQVTMMFWYRQQPGQSLTLIATANQGSEATYESGFVIDKFPISRPNLTFSTLTVSNMSPEDSSIYLCSVQGGGLQETQYFGPGTRLLVL.

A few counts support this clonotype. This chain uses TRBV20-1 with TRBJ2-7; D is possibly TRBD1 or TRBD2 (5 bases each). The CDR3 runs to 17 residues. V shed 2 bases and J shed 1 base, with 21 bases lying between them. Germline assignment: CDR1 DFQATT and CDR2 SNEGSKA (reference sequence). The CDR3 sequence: CSARRGGGWIPSYEQYF. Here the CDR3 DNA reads TGCAGTGCTAGAAGGGGTGGAGGCTGGATACCATCCTACGAGCAGTACTTC.

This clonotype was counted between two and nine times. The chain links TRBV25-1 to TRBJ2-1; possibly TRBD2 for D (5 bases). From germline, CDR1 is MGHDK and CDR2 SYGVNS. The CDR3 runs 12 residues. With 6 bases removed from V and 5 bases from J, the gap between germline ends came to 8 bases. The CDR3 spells CASRFGDNEQFF. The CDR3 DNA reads TGTGCCAGCAGGTTCGGGGACAATGAGCAGTTCTTC.

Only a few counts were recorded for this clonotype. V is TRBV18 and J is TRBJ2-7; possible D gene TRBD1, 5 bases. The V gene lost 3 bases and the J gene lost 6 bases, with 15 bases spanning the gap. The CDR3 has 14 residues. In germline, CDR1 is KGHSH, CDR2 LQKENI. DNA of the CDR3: TGTGCCAGCTCACCGGCGGACACTATTCGCGAGCAGTACTTC. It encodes CASSPADTIREQYF.

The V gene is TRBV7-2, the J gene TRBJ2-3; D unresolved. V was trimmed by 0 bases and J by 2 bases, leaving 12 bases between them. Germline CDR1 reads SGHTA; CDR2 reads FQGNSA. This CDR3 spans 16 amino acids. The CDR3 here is CASSLAGPGNTDTQYF. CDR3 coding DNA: TGTGCCAGCAGCTTAGCCGGGCCCGGTAACACAGATACGCAGTATTTT. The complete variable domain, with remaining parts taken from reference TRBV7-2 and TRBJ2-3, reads GAGVSQSPSNKVTEKGKDVELRCDPISGHTALYWYRQSLGQGLEFLIYFQGNSAPDKSGLPSDRFSAERTGGSVSTLTIQRTQQEDSAVYLCASSLAGPGNTDTQYFGPGTRLTVL.

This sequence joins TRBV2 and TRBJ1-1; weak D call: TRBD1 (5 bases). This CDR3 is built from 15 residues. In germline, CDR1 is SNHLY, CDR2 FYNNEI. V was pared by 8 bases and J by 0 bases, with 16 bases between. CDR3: CASAEGQGLNTEAFF. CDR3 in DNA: TGTGCCAGCGCTGAGGGGCAAGGCCTGAACACTGAAGCTTTCTTT.

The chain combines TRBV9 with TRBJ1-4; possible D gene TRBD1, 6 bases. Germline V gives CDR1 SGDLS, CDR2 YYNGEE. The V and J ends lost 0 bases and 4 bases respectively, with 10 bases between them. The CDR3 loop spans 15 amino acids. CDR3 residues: CASSVGGLVNEKLFF. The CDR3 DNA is TGTGCCAGCAGCGTAGGGGGGCTTGTTAATGAAAAACTGTTTTTT.

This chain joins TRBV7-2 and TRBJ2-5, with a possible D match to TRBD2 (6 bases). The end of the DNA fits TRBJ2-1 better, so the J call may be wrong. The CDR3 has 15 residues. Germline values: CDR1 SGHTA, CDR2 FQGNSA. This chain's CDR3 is CASSWTTGAYNEQFF. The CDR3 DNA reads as TGTGCCAGCAGCTGGACGACGGGGGCCTACAATGAGCAGTTCTTC.

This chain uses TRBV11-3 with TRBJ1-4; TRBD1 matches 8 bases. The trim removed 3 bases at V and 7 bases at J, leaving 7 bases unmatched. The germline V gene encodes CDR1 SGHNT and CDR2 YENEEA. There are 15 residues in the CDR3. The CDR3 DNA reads TGTGCCAGCAGCTTCTGGACAGGGCTCGGTGAAAAACTGTTTTTT. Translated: CASSFWTGLGEKLFF.

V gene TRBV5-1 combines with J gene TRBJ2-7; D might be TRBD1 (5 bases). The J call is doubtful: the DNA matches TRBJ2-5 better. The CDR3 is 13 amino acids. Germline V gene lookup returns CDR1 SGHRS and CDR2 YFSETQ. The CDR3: CASTKTERETQYF. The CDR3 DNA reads TGCGCCAGCACCAAGACAGAGAGAGAGACCCAGTACTTC.

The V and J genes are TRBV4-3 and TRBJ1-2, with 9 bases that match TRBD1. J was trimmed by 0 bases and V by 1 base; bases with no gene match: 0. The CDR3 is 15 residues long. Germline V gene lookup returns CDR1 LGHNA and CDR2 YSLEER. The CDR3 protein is CASSQGTGANYGYTF. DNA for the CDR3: TGCGCCAGCAGCCAAGGGACAGGGGCTAACTATGGCTACACCTTC.

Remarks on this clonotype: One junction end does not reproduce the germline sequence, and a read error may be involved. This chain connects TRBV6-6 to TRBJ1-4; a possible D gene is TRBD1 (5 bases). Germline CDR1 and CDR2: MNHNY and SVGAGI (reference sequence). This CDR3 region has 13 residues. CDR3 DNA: TGTGCCAGCTGGGGGTCAACTGATGAAAAACTGTTTTTT. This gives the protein CASWGSTDEKLFF.

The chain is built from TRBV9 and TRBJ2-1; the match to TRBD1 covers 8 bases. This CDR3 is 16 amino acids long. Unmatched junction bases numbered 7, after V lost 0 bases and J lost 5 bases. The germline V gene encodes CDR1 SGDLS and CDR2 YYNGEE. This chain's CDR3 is CASSVDPQGGHNEQFF. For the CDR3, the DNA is TGTGCCAGCAGCGTAGATCCACAGGGGGGACACAATGAGCAGTTCTTC.

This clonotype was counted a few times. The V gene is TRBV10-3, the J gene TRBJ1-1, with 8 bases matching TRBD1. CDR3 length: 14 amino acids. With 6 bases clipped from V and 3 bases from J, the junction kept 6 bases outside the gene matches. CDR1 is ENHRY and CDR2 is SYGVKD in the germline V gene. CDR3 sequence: CAIRPSGGDTEAFF. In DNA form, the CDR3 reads TGTGCCATCAGGCCGTCAGGGGGCGACACTGAAGCTTTCTTT.

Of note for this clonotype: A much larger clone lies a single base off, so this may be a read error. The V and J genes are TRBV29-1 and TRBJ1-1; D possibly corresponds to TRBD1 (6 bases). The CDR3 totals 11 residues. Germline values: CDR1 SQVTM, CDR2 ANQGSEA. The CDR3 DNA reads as TGCAGAGGGGGGGGGGACACTGAAGCTTTCTTT. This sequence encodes CRGGGDTEAFF.

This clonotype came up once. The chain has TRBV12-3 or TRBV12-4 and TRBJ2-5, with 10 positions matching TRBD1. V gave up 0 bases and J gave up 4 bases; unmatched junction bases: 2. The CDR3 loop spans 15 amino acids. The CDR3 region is CASSLAGQGPETQYF. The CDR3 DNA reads TGTGCCAGCAGTTTAGCGGGACAGGGGCCAGAGACCCAGTACTTC.

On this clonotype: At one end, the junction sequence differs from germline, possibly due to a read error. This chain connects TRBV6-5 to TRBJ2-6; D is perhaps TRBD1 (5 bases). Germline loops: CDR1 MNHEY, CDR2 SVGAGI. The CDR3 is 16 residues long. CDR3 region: CASNSLGGSGANVQTF. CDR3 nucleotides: TGTGCCAGCAATTCTCTCGGTGGCTCTGGGGCCAACGTCCAGACTTTC.

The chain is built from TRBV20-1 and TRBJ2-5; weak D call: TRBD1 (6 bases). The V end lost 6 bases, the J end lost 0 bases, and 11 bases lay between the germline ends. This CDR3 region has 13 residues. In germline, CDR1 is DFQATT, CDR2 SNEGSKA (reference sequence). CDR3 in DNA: TGCAGTGCAGAAGACAGGAACCAAGAGACCCAGTACTTC. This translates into CSAEDRNQETQYF.